The TCR beta chain described here comes from a study of cytomegalovirus exposure and HLA in healthy donors. The PCR ran on 60 Vbeta and 13 Jbeta primers. Assay: immunoSEQ multiplex PCR; the TCRdb copy retains only in-frame clones and omits some. This sample carries under 150,000 clones, about 70% of them seen once, and the ten largest clones take around 3.6%. Comment on this clone: Its specificity is not known.

Study results and limitations: It was assumed in the presence/absence analyses that sequencing depth was roughly uniform across donors.

CDR1 is WSHSY, CDR2 SAAADI, per germline. V shed 10 bases and J 7 bases; nucleotides not matched to a gene: 14. This CDR3 comprises 14 residues. The J gene is TRBJ1-2, the V gene TRBV10-2; 8 bases agree with TRBD1. This clonotype was sampled from a man aged 18 to 30 in good health and CMV-seronegative. The specimen was PBMCs. For the CDR3, the DNA is TGCGCCAATTTGCCGGGACAGGTTTTTTGTGGCTACACCTTC. Residues: CANLPGQVFCGYTF.